The entry below gives a single T cell receptor beta chain sequence along with its context. In its sample, this clonotype was seen many times. What this receptor recognizes is not known. Base qualities were left out, and no much larger clone turns up one base away. V gives up 5 bases and J gives up 2 bases, and the segment between their germline ends measures 7 bases. Inclusive of the bounding cysteine and phenylalanine, the CDR3 is 12 residues long. The only DNA kept is the CDR3, 36 bases in frame from the first base. The source of the sample is a study of CD8 T cells in ankylosing spondylitis (dated by TCRdb to 2017 to 2019). Some background on the complete study: The study profiled T cell receptor beta repertoires in healthy donors and ankylosing spondylitis patients to find disease-linked TCR variants. The full study cohort was made up of under 30 ankylosing spondylitis patients and 108 healthy donors. Samples of peripheral blood were taken, and for ankylosing spondylitis patients, synovial fluid was collected as well. Paper-wide results and their limitations: According to the report, matched synovial fluid samples from ankylosing spondylitis patients were significantly enriched for the disease-linked clones. In peripheral blood, the disease-linked clones were found at relatively low frequencies and had a CD8+ phenotype. Some motif variants had previously been reported in the synovial fluid and blood of reactive arthritis patients, which suggests shared mechanisms of disease initiation. Blood from ankylosing spondylitis patients appeared to be characterized by a TCR beta motif made up of 8 or 9 highly homologous amino acid variants.

These reads were obtained on an Illumina MiSeq. Quantitative 5'-RACE with molecular barcodes was the method used to prepare the TCR beta libraries. The authors processed their data as follows. A new computational method, built on a probabilistic model of VDJ rearrangement, was used to identify disease-linked TCR variants. Using fastp at Q25 and MiXCR, TCRdb reprocessed the public reads and kept productive beta chains. Each entry merges the rows of one CDR3 protein and shows their most common DNA and genes. These V and J calls are TCRdb output, not the study's own analysis. The sample profile shows tens of thousands of distinct CDR3 sequences; around a sixth of them were found once. Jointly, the top ten make up 25% to 30% of the sample.

The TCR sequence derives from a male donor with ankylosing spondylitis or in good health (not recorded which). Sequenced: blood. The chain employs TRBV12-3 or TRBV12-4 and TRBJ2-7; a confident D gene designation cannot be given. The nucleotides are TGTGCCAGCAGTCCCAACCCCTACGAGCAGTACTTC. This yields the protein CASSPNPYEQYF.